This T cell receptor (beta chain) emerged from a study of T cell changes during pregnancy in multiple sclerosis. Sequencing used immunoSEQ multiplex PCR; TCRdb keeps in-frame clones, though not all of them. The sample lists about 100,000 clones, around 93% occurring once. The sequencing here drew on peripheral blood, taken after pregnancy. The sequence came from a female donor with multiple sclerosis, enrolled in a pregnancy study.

The CDR3 nucleotides are TGTGCCAGCAGTTACTCGGGACATAATAGCAATCAGCCCCAGCATTTT. The encoded protein is CASSYSGHNSNQPQHF. The chain recombines TRBV6-6 with TRBJ1-5; TRBD1 might be the D (6 bases). Germline assignment: CDR1 MNHNY and CDR2 SVGAGI (reference sequence). Trimming removed 0 bases at V and 0 bases at J, with 9 bases between. This CDR3 spans 16 amino acids.